This is a list of T cell receptor beta chains from one sample in a study of T cells in Graves' hyperthyroidism and ophthalmopathy. TCRdb ran MiXCR on the multiplex PCR reads and lists one entry per CDR3 protein. The data show 300,000 or so distinct CDR3 sequences, 21% seen once. The sequenced material came from blood. These receptors were obtained from a woman between 45 and 65 years old with Graves' hyperthyroidism. Each CDR3 is given without its conserved first and last residue.

v_call cdr3_aa
TRBV5-1 ASSPQVVSTDTQY
TRBV5-1 ASSLAGRAYEQY
TRBV2 ASSEGQPRDYGYT
TRBV11-2 ASSFGQGSTKAYEQY
TRBV20-1 SAIGPGTYATTYEQY
TRBV2 ASNRDTAPDTQY
TRBV28 ASSAFLGGTQQNEKLF
TRBV27 ASSLLTGRENTEAF
TRBV7-8 ASSVHRDTGELF
TRBV7-9 ATGLANDEQF
TRBV30 AWRIPEYRINSPLH
TRBV28 ASRDGGVGTDTQY
TRBV28 ASSGASAGRSYEQY
TRBV6-9 ASSYSTGPYEQY
TRBV20-1 SASTGASYEQY
TRBV5-5 ASSGQPNTEAF
TRBV5-1 ASSLEGHPYNEQF
TRBV5-6 ASSLSPRGGF
TRBV6-1 ASSDYGTGDYEQY
TRBV2 ASRKDGNTEAF
TRBV28 ASSSPGVAGTDTQY
TRBV6-2/TRBV6-3 ASSSGTGGNEQF
TRBV19 ASSIAPLAGAGSYNEQF
TRBV6-1 ASTPRDTYNEQF
TRBV20-1 SAREGRRQETQY
TRBV10-3 AIRTVGQGDYGYT
TRBV6-1 ASSEGLAGVRLVKNIQY
TRBV4-2 ASSQDSLRGSNEQY
TRBV19 ASSIGGSNQPQH
TRBV12-3/TRBV12-4 ASSPGQASYYGYT
TRBV20-1 SAKKAGSSYNEQF
TRBV28 ASSLIPEYNEQF
TRBV6-1 ASSTREGVHYGYT
TRBV27 ASSREGNYGYT
TRBV7-2 ASSPTSGSIHEQF
TRBV5-1 ASSLGPSSYNEQF
TRBV5-1 ASSSGQGDEAF
TRBV5-6 ASSLNSNTEAF
TRBV19 ASDGGSPAETQY
TRBV25-1 AITRLAKNIQY
TRBV7-9 ASTRSTRNNEQF